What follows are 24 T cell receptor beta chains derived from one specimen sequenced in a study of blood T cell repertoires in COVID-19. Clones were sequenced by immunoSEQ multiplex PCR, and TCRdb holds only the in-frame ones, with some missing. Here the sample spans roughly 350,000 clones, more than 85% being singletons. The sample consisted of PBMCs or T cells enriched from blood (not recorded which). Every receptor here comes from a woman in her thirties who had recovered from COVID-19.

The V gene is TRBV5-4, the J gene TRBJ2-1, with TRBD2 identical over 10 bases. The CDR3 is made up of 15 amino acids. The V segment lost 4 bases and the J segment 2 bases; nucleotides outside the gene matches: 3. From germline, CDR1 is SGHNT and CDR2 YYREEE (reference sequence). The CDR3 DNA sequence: TGTGCCAGCAGCCCTAGCGGGAGTACCTACAATGAGCAGTTCTTC. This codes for CASSPSGSTYNEQFF.

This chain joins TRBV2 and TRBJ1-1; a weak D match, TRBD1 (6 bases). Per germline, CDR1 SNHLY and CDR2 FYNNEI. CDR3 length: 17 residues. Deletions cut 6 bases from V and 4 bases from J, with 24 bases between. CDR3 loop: CASSLMTGLERGTEAFF. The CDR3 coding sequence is TGTGCCAGCAGCCTGATGACAGGACTAGAACGAGGCACTGAAGCTTTCTTT.

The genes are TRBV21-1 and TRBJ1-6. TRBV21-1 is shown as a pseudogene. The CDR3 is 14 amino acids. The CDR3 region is CASSKKGDNSPLHF. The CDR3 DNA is TGTGCCAGCAGCAAAAAAGGAGACAATTCACCCCTCCACTTT.

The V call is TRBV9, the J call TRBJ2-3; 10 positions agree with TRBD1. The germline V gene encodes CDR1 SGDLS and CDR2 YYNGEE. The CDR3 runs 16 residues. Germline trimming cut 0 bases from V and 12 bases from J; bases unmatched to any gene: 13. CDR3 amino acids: CASSVGLGTGAPLQYF. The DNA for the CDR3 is TGTGCCAGCAGCGTAGGCCTCGGGACAGGGGCCCCCCTCCAGTATTTT.

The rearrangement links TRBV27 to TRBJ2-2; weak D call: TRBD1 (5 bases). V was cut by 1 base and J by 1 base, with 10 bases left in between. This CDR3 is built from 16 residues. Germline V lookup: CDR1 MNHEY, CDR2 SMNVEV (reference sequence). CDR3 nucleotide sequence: TGTGCCAGCAGTTTATTCCGGACAATGAACACCGGGGAGCTGTTTTTT. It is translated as CASSLFRTMNTGELFF.

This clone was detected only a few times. CDR3 sequence (DNA): TGTGCCAGCAGCGTGTCCCCGGGACTAGATGCCAATGAGCAGTTCTTC. Translation: CASSVSPGLDANEQFF. V and J are TRBV9 and TRBJ2-1, with TRBD2 matching 8 bases. This CDR3 is built from 16 residues. Germline V gene sequence: CDR1 SGDLS, CDR2 YYNGEE. The junction had 10 bases not matched to a gene; V was cut back by 2 bases and J by 6 bases.

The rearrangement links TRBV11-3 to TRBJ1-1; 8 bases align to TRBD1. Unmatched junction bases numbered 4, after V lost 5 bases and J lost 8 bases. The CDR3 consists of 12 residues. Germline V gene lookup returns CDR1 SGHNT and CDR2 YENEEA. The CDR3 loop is CASSARDREAFF. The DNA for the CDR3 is TGTGCCAGCAGCGCCCGGGACAGGGAAGCTTTCTTT.

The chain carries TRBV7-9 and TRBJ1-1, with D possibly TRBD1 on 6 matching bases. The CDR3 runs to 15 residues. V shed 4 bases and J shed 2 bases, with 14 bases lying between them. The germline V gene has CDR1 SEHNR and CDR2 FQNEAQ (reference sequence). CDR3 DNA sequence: TGTGCCAGCAGCTATAGCGGGGGGCTAAACACTGAAGCTTTCTTT. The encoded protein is CASSYSGGLNTEAFF.

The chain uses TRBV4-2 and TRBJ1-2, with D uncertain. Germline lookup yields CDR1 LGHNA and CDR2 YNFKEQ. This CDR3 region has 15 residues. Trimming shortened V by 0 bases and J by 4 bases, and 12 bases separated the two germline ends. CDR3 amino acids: CASSQDPAGFYGYTF. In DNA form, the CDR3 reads TGTGCCAGCAGCCAAGACCCGGCAGGCTTCTATGGCTACACCTTC.

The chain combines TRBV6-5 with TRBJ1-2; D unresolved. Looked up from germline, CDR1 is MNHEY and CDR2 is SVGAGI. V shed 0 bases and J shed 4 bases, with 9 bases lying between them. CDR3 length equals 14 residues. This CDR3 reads CASSYSGDPYGYTF. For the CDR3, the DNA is TGTGCCAGCAGTTACTCGGGCGACCCCTATGGCTACACCTTC.

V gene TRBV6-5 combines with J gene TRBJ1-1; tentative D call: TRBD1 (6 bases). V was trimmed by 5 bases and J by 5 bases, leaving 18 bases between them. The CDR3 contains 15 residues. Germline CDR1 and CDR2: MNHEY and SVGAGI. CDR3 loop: CASSTGTGWETEAFF. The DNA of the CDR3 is TGTGCCAGCAGTACAGGTACAGGGTGGGAGACTGAAGCTTTCTTT.

The CDR3 here is CASSSQGAREKLFF. The CDR3 nucleotides read TGTGCCAGCAGCTCTCAGGGGGCGCGAGAAAAACTGTTTTTT. The V gene is TRBV7-2, the J gene TRBJ1-4; TRBD1 matches 8 bases. Looked up from germline, CDR1 is SGHTA and CDR2 is FQGNSA. Trimming cost V 4 bases and J 8 bases; bases outside gene matches: 6. The CDR3 has 14 residues.

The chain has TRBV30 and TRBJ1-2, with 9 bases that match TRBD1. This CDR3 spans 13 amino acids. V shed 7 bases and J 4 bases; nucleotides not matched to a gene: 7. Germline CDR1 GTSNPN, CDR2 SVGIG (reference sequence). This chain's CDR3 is CASRTGESYGYTF. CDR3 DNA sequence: TGTGCCTCCCGGACAGGGGAATCCTATGGCTACACCTTC.

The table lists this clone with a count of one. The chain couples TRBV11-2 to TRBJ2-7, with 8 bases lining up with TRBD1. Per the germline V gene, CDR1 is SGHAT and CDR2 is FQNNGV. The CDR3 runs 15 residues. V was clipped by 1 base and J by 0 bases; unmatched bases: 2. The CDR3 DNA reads TGTGCCAGCAGCTTAGGACAGGGGCTCTCCTACGAGCAGTACTTC. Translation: CASSLGQGLSYEQYF. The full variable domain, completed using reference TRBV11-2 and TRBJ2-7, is EAGVAQSPRYKIIEKRQSVAFWCNPISGHATLYWYQQILGQGPKLLIQFQNNGVVDDSQLPKDRFSAERLKGVDSTLKIQPAKLEDSAVYLCASSLGQGLSYEQYFGPGTRLTVT.

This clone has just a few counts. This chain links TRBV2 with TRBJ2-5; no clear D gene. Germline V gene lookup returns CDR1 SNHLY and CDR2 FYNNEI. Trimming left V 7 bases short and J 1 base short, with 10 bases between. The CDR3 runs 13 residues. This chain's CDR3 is CASTNQAQETQYF. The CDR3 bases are TGTGCCAGCACCAACCAAGCCCAAGAGACCCAGTACTTC.

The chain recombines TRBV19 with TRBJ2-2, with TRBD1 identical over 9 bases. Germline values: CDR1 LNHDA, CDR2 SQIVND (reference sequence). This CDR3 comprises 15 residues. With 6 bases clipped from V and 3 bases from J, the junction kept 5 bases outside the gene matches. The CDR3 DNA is TGTGCCAGTAGAGTCCGGGACAGGGACACCGGGGAGCTGTTTTTT. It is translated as CASRVRDRDTGELFF.

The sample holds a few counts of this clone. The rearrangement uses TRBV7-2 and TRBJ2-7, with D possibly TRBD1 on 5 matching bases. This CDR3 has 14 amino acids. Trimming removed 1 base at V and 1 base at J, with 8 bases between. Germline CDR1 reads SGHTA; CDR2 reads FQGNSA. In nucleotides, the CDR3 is TGTGCCAGCAGCTTAGATCAGGGATCCTACGAGCAGTACTTC. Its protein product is CASSLDQGSYEQYF. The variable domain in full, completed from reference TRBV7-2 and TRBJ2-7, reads GAGVSQSPSNKVTEKGKDVELRCDPISGHTALYWYRQSLGQGLEFLIYFQGNSAPDKSGLPSDRFSAERTGGSVSTLTIQRTQQEDSAVYLCASSLDQGSYEQYFGPGTRLTVT.

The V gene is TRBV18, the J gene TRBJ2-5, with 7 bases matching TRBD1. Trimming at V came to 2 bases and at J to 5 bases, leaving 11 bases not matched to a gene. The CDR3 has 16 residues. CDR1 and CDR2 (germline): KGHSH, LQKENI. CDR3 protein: CASSPETGVSLETQYF. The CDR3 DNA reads TGTGCCAGCTCACCAGAAACAGGGGTGTCATTGGAGACCCAGTACTTC.

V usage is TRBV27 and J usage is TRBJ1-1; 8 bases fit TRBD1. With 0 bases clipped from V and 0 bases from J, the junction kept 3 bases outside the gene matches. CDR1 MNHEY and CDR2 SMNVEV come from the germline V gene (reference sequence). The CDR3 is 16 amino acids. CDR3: CASSLSATGVNTEAFF. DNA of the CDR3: TGTGCCAGCAGTTTATCGGCGACAGGGGTGAACACTGAAGCTTTCTTT.

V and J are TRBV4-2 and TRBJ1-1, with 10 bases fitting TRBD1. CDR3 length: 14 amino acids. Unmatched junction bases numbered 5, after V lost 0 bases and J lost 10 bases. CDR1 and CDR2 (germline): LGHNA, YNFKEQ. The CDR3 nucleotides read TGTGCCAGCAGCCAAGATGGACAGGGGGTGATAGCTTTCTTT. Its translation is CASSQDGQGVIAFF.

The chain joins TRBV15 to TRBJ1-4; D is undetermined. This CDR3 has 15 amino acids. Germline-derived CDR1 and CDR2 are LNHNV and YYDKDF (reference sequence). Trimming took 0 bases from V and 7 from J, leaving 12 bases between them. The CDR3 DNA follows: TGTGCCACCAGCAGAGAAGCTACCCTAGGTGAAAAACTGTTTTTT. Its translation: CATSREATLGEKLFF.

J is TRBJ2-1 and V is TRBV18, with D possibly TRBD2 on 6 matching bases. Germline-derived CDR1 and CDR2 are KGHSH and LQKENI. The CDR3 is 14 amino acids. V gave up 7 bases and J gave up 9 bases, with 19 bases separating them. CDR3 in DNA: TGTGCCAGCTGGTTTGGGACTGTTTACGGTGAGCAGTTCTTC. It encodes CASWFGTVYGEQFF.

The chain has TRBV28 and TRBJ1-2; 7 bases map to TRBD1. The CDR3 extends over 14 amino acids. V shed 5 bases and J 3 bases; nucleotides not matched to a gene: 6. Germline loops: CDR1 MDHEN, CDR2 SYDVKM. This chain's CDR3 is CASSPNDRDYGYTF. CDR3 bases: TGTGCCAGCAGTCCAAACGACAGGGACTATGGCTACACCTTC.

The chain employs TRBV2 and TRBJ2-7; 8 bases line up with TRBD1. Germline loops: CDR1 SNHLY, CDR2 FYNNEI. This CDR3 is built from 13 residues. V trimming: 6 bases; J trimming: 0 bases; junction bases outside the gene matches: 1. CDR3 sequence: CASRQGGSYEQYF. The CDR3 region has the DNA TGTGCCAGCAGACAGGGGGGCTCCTACGAGCAGTACTTC.